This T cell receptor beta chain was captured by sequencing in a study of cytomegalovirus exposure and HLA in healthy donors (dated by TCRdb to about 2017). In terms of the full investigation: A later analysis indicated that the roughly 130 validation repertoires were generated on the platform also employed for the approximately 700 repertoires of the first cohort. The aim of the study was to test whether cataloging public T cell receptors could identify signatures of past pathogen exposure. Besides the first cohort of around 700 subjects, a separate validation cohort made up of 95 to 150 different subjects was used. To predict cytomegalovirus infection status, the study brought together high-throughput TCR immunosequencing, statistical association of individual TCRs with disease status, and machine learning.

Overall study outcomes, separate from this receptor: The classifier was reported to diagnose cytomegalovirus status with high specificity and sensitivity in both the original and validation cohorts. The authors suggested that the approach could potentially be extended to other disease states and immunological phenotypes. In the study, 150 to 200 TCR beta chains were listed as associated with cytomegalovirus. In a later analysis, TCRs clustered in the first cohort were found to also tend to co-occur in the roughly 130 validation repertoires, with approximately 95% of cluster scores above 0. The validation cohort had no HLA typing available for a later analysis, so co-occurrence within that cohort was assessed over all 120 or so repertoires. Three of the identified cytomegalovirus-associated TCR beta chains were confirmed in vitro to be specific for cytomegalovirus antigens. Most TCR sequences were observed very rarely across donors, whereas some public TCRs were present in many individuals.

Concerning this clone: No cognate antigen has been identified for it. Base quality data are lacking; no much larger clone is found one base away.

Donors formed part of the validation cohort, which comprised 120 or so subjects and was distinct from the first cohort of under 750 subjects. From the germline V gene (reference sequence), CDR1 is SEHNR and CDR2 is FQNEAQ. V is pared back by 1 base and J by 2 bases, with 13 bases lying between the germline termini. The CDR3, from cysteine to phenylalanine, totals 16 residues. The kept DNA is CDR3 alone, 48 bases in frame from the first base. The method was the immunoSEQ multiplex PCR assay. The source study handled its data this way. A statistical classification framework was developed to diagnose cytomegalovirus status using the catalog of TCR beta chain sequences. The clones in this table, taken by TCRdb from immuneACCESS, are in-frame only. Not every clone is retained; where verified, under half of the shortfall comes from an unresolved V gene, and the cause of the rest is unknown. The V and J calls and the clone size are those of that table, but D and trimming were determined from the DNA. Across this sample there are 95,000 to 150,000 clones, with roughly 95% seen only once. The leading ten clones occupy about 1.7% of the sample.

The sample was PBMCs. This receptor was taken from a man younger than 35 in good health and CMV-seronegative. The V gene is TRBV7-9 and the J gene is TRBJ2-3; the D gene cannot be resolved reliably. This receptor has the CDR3 CASSLGRRDTTDTQYF. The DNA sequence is TGTGCCAGCAGCTTAGGAAGACGAGACACCACAGATACGCAGTATTTT.